This TCR beta chain derives from a study of T cell repertoires in cytomegalovirus infection. Regarding the study as a whole: Dominant in the ex vivo response were TCR beta clonotypes restricted by HLA-C and specific for CMV.

This clonotype was recorded a few times. Its matching antigen is unknown. TCRdb ran MiXCR on the reads and lists one entry per CDR3 protein. The sample lists approximately 70,000 distinct CDR3 sequences, 20% to 25% occurring once. V dropped 5 bases and J dropped 2 bases, with 8 bases sitting between them. CDR3 length: 13 amino acids. CDR1 and CDR2 (germline): SGHTA, FQGTGA. The rearrangement links TRBV7-3 to TRBJ2-3; D unclear. The TCR originated in a human donor in good health (CMV status not recorded). Some clones in this sample may be carry-over from other donors' samples. Sequenced: PBMCs, sequenced either directly or after in vitro stimulation (not recorded which). The CDR3 spells CASSAFPTDTQYF. The CDR3 DNA is TGTGCCAGCAGCGCATTCCCCACAGATACGCAGTATTTT.